This T cell receptor beta chain derives from a study of blood T cell repertoires in COVID-19 (dated by TCRdb to the early 2020s). Notes on the research overall: The collaborator samples originated in the United States, Italy and Spain and spanned the acute and convalescent phases of COVID-19. The repertoires were released in a freely available public database intended as a resource for research on the immune response to SARS-CoV-2. Where available, HLA class I and class II types were taken from metadata supplied by the sample provider and were not determined by assay-based typing. The material from the prospective study consisted of cDNA or gDNA derived from T cells, B-cell-depleted T cells, or PBMCs. Samples were obtained from the ongoing ImmuneRACE study (first 160 participants) and from roughly 1,300 subjects provided by 6 global collaborators. Nearly every sample came with metadata listing a de-identified subject ID, COVID-19 status, age in years and sex. Deeply sampled blood TCRbeta repertoires from subjects exposed to, actively infected with, or recovered from COVID-19 were included in the dataset. The paper as a whole reports these results and caveats: Clinical and demographic metadata were provided uncurated, with the amount varying by source and participant.

V loses 0 bases at its end and J loses 8 bases; junction bases beyond the gene matches: 13. CDR1 and CDR2, per the germline V gene, are ENHRY and SYGVKD. The CDR3 contains 18 residues, cysteine and phenylalanine counted. The DNA shown is the 54-base CDR3, in frame from base 1. The immunoSEQ Assay, a bias-controlled multiplex PCR, was used to amplify TCRbeta CDR3 regions from genomic DNA. Processing in the source paper ran as follows. Nucleated cell counts per sample were estimated from amplification of reference gene primers within the assay. To quantify the absolute abundance of each unique TCRbeta CDR3 rearrangement, sequence reads were collapsed and filtered. For each sample, productive Simpson clonality was calculated as the square root of Simpson's diversity index over productive rearrangements. What TCRdb holds here is the immuneACCESS table cut down to in-frame rearrangements. Part of the clones is not present; checked against another copy, under half of the missing clones reflect an unresolved V gene, and the others are unexplained. Clone size and V and J calls were adopted from that table, with D and trimming inferred from the DNA. The sample records approximately 240,000 clones, about 88% of which are singletons. Approximately 2% of the sample is held by the ten biggest clonotypes.

Another Seattle source contributed samples from volunteer blood donors who had recovered from COVID-19. Whole blood was collected in K2EDTA tubes by collaborating institutions according to the institutions' own protocols. For TCRbeta analysis, collaborator samples were shipped as frozen whole blood, as isolated PBMCs, or as DNA extracted from either sample type. Note on this clone: Its antigen remains unidentified. Base qualities are missing; no much larger clone stands one base away.

What was sequenced was peripheral blood. The TCR comes from a woman aged 40 to 49 who had recovered from COVID-19. Recombination joined TRBV10-3 with TRBJ1-6; 7 nucleotides in the junction match TRBD1. The sequenced DNA: TGTGCCATCAGTGAGTCTCAAGGACAGGTACTTGTCGATTCACCCCTCCACTTT. This gives the protein CAISESQGQVLVDSPLHF.